This T cell receptor beta chain was sequenced during a study of blood T cell repertoires in COVID-19. About the study: COVID-19 samples from acute and convalescent phases originated in the United States, Italy and Spain. PBMCs, B-cell-depleted T cells, or T cells were the source of the cDNA or gDNA that made up the material.

The CDR3 runs 14 residues. CDR1 SGHRS and CDR2 YFSETQ come from the germline V gene. V lost 4 bases, J lost 4 bases, and 13 bases lay in between. In the authors' workflow: For nucleated cells, counts were estimated from reference gene primer amplification. Clones were sequenced by immunoSEQ multiplex PCR, and TCRdb holds only the in-frame ones, with some missing. D and trimming were read from the DNA, whereas the V and J calls and clone size are those reported in that table. Of roughly 230,000 clones listed, more than 65% are singletons. The origin of this receptor is a woman older than 75 with acute or convalescent COVID-19. Sequencing used peripheral blood. The J gene is TRBJ2-3, the V gene TRBV5-1, with D perhaps matching TRBD2 (6 bases). For the CDR3, the DNA is TGCGCCAGCAGCGGGGGGTCTAGCGCAGATACGCAGTATTTT. Translated, it gives CASSGGSSADTQYF.